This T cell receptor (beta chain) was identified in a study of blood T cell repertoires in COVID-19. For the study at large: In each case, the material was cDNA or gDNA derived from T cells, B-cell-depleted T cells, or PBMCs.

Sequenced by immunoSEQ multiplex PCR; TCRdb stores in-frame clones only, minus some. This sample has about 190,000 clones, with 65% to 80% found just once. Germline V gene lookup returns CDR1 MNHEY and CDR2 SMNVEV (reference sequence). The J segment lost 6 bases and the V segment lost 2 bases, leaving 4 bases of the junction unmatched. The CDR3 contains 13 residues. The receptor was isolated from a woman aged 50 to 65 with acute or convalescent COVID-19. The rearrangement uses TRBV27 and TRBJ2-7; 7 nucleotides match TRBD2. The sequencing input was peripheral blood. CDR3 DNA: TGTGCCAGCAGTTTAGTAAGGGAGGGCGAGCAGTACTTC. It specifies CASSLVREGEQYF.